This TCR beta chain was documented in a study of T cell responses to AZD1222 COVID-19 vaccine. Study background: Samples with a second dose at about 4 or about 12 weeks were pooled together. Study observations and caveats: At 160-218 and 743-854, vaccine-associated CD4 TCRs were dominant, and they spanned spike. Nearly half of spike-specific TCRs reportedly target unmutated variant regions.

Repertoires were generated with immunoSEQ multiplex PCR, while TCRdb's copy carries only in-frame clones and drops some. The data show about 140,000 clones, with 89% seen just once and 4% to 5% held by the top ten. Concerning this clone: Its target is unknown.

The sample in question was peripheral blood, obtained on day 0 of AZD1222 vaccination. This receptor was taken from an adult in good health.

The CDR3 loop reads CASSQGAEAFF. The CDR3 DNA follows: TGTGCCAGCAGTCAGGGGGCTGAAGCTTTCTTT. V and J are TRBV12-3 or TRBV12-4 and TRBJ1-1; 7 positions agree with TRBD1. V dropped 5 bases and J dropped 6; count of bases not matched to a gene: 0. The CDR3 extends over 11 amino acids.